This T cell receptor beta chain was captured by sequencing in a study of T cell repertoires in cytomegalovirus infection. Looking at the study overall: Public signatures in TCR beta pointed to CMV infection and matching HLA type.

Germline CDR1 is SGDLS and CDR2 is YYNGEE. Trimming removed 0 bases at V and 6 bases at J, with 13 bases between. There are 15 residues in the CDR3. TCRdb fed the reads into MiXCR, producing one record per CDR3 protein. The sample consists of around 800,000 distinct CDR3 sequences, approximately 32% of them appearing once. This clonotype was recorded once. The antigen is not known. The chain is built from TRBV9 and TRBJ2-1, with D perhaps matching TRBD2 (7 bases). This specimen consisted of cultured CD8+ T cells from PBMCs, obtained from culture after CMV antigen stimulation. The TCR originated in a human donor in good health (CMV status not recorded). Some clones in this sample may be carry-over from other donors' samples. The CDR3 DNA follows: TGTGCCAGCAGCGTAGCGGGGGGCGCCTCCAATGAGCAGTTCTTC. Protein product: CASSVAGGASNEQFF.